Shown below are 8 T cell receptor beta chains from a single sample sequenced in a study of T cells after yellow fever vaccination. TCRdb itself ran the 5' RACE reads through MiXCR, one entry per CDR3 protein. The profile shows about 69,000 distinct CDR3 sequences, about 6% of them singletons. The sequencing here drew on CD4+ T cells sorted from PBMCs, taken roughly 15 days after the first yellow fever vaccination. These receptor sequences come from a man aged 18 to 29 who received the YFV17D yellow fever vaccine.

This clonotype was seen repeatedly, ten times or more. This chain uses TRBV20-1 with TRBJ2-1, with TRBD2 matching 10 bases. V was clipped by 6 bases and J by 6 bases; unmatched bases: 11. The CDR3 extends over 15 amino acids. Germline CDR1 is DFQATT and CDR2 is SNEGSKA (reference sequence). CDR3 sequence: CSANRPGLAFNEQFF. CDR3 nucleotides: TGCAGTGCCAACCGACCGGGACTAGCGTTCAATGAGCAGTTCTTC.

This clonotype has a count of ten or more. The V gene is TRBV5-1, the J gene TRBJ2-1; D not certain. The CDR3 has 12 residues. Trimming took 4 bases from V and 7 from J, leaving 9 bases between them. The germline CDR1 and CDR2 sequences are SGHRS and YFSETQ. The DNA of the CDR3 is TGCGCCAGCAGCCTCGACTGGAATGAGCAGTTCTTC. This codes for CASSLDWNEQFF.

Ten or more counts support this clonotype. The gene calls are TRBV20-1 and TRBJ1-3, with TRBD1 as a possible D gene (5 bases). CDR1 and CDR2 from the germline V gene are DFQATT and SNEGSKA (reference sequence). V lost 3 bases to trimming and J lost 3 bases, with 18 bases between them. The CDR3 length is 16 residues. CDR3 protein: CSARWGRGAGGNTIYF. CDR3 DNA: TGCAGTGCTAGGTGGGGTCGCGGGGCAGGTGGAAACACCATATATTTT.

This clonotype was seen repeatedly, ten times or more. This chain joins TRBV5-1 and TRBJ2-1, with D perhaps TRBD2 (5 bases). This CDR3 contains 16 residues. V was cut by 4 bases and J by 3 bases, with 17 bases left in between. The germline V gene encodes CDR1 SGHRS and CDR2 YFSETQ. The CDR3 region has the DNA TGCGCCAGCAGCCCCGGTCCCCGAGGGTTCTACAATGAGCAGTTCTTC. It encodes CASSPGPRGFYNEQFF.

This clonotype appeared many times. The rearrangement uses TRBV7-2 and TRBJ1-2; D might be TRBD1 (6 bases). The CDR3 is made up of 15 amino acids. CDR1 SGHTA and CDR2 FQGNSA come from the germline V gene. V shed 1 base and J shed 8 bases, with 17 bases lying between them. The CDR3 DNA reads as TGTGCCAGCAGCTTAGATCTGGGGGCCCCTCTGGGCTACACCTTC. Protein sequence: CASSLDLGAPLGYTF.

The CDR3 loop is CASRLAGGGTDTQYF. CDR3 nucleotides: TGTGCCAGCAGACTAGCGGGGGGCGGGACAGATACGCAGTATTTT. The gene calls are TRBV12-3 or TRBV12-4 and TRBJ2-3; TRBD2 aligns across 12 bases. The V segment lost 6 bases and the J segment 3 bases; nucleotides outside the gene matches: 4. The CDR3 is made up of 15 amino acids.

This clonotype occurred many times. The rearrangement uses TRBV5-1 and TRBJ2-7; D is unclear. Deletions cut 3 bases from V and 5 bases from J, with 18 bases between. The germline gives CDR1 SGHRS, CDR2 YFSETQ. The CDR3 totals 15 residues. The CDR3 sequence is CASSYVSGPGNEQYV. CDR3 bases: TGCGCCAGCAGCTATGTATCCGGGCCTGGGAACGAGCAGTACGTC.

This clonotype was picked up many times. V gene TRBV5-1 combines with J gene TRBJ2-3, with 14 bases identical to TRBD2. The trim removed 1 base at V and 4 bases at J, leaving 5 bases unmatched. The length of the CDR3 is 17 residues. The germline gives CDR1 SGHRS, CDR2 YFSETQ. The CDR3 bases are TGCGCCAGCAGCTTGTGGGGACTAGCGGGGGACGCAGATACGCAGTATTTT. Protein: CASSLWGLAGDADTQYF.